Listed below are T cell receptor beta chains from one sample, sequenced in a study of OX40 agonist ivuxolimab in advanced cancers. Profiled with immunoSEQ multiplex PCR; TCRdb holds only in-frame clones, not every one. The table lists tens of thousands of clones, less than 85% of them singletons. The starting material was CD4+ or CD8+ T cells sorted from blood, obtained in a trial of the OX40 agonist ivuxolimab. The receptors were sampled from an adult with an advanced solid tumor such as melanoma, head and neck, liver or kidney cancer. Each CDR3 is given with its conserved first and last residue. The D gene is left open where the match is weak. The listing skips clone size in some rows; elsewhere it reads once, few, many or a size class.

V	D	size	J	DNA	CDR3
TRBV11-3	.	once	TRBJ2-3	TGTGCCAGCAGCTTAGGGGAGACCACGGATACGCAGTATTTT	CASSLGETTDTQYF
TRBV7-3	.	.	TRBJ2-2	TGTGCCAGCAGCTCTGAAGGGCTCAACACCGGGGAGCTGTTTTTT	CASSSEGLNTGELFF
TRBV30	.	.	TRBJ1-4	TGTGCCTGGAGTGGTGGACACTTGCAAAAACTGTTTTTT	CAWSGGHLQKLFF
TRBV10-1	TRBD1	few	TRBJ2-7	TGCGCCAGCAGTGAATCAGGGGGATACGAGCAGTACTTC	CASSESGGYEQYF
TRBV6-6	TRBD1	.	TRBJ1-6	TGTGCCAGCAGTACAGGGGTTAATCACCCCCTCCACTTT	CASSTGVNHPLHF
TRBV9	.	.	TRBJ1-4	TGTGCCAGCAGCGAACAGGCAACTAATGAAAAACTGTTTTTT	CASSEQATNEKLFF
TRBV10-3	.	.	TRBJ2-4	TGTGCCATCAGTGTGGGTTCCGGACGAAACATTCAGTACTTC	CAISVGSGRNIQYF
TRBV18	.	.	TRBJ1-1	TGTGCCAGCTCACCCAATTTTATGAACACTGAAGCTTTCTTT	CASSPNFMNTEAFF
TRBV11-2	TRBD1	.	TRBJ2-2	TGTGCCAGCAGCAAGGACAGGGCGAGCGGGGAGCTGTTTTTT	CASSKDRASGELFF
TRBV14	.	few	TRBJ1-1	TGTGCCAGCAGCTCAGTGGGGACTGAAGCTTTCTTT	CASSSVGTEAFF
TRBV7-9	TRBD1	.	TRBJ1-5	TGTGCCAGCAGCTCTAGGACGACAGGGTCGAATCAGCCCCAGCATTTT	CASSSRTTGSNQPQHF
TRBV14	TRBD1	.	TRBJ1-2	TGTGCCAGCAGCCAAGGACAGGGCATCTATGGCTACACCTTC	CASSQGQGIYGYTF
TRBV5-1	.	.	TRBJ1-4	TGCGCCAGCAGCTTACAAAATGAAAAACTGTTTTTT	CASSLQNEKLFF
TRBV7-7	.	.	TRBJ2-5	TGTGCTAGCAGCTTATTAGCTGGGCAAGAGACCCAGTACTTC	CASSLLAGQETQYF